These 6 T cell receptor beta chains were all obtained from the same sample, sequenced in a study of blood T cell repertoires in COVID-19. TCRdb's table, derived via immunoSEQ multiplex PCR, lists solely in-frame clones and lacks some. The sample holds roughly 280,000 clones, around nine tenths seen once. The material sequenced was peripheral blood. These receptors all stem from a woman aged 55 to 70 with COVID-19, enrolled during active disease.

The chain recombines TRBV7-9 with TRBJ2-1, with 14 bases aligning to TRBD2. The CDR3 sequence is 14 residues long. CDR1 is SEHNR and CDR2 is FQNEAQ in the germline V gene (reference sequence). After removal of 1 base from V and 10 bases from J, the junction contained 0 bases not matched to a gene. CDR3 residues: CASSLGLAGGEQFF. The CDR3 DNA is TGTGCCAGCAGCTTAGGACTAGCGGGAGGGGAGCAGTTCTTC.

The chain uses TRBV4-1 and TRBJ1-5, with D unclear. The V gene lost 4 bases and the J gene lost 4 bases, with 14 bases spanning the gap. CDR1 is MGHRA and CDR2 is YSYEKL in the germline V gene. The CDR3 totals 15 residues. CDR3 loop: CASSRTVAGNQPQHF. The CDR3 nucleotides are TGCGCCAGCAGCCGAACCGTGGCGGGGAATCAGCCCCAGCATTTT.

This clone was found once. The chain carries TRBV19 and TRBJ2-1; 9 bases are shared with TRBD2. V gave up 10 bases and J gave up 6 bases; unmatched junction bases: 10. Looked up from germline, CDR1 is LNHDA and CDR2 is SQIVND (reference sequence). The CDR3 runs to 14 residues. CDR3 in amino acids: CATRLAGGPNEQFF. For the CDR3, the DNA is TGTGCCACACGACTGGCGGGAGGGCCCAATGAGCAGTTCTTC.

The genes are TRBV28 and TRBJ2-6, with D possibly TRBD2 on 6 matching bases. Germline lookup yields CDR1 MDHEN and CDR2 SYDVKM. With 4 bases removed from V and 0 bases from J, the gap between germline ends came to 19 bases. CDR3 length equals 19 residues. The CDR3 region is CASSSIRTTRSSGANVLTF. CDR3 nucleotide sequence: TGTGCCAGCAGTTCGATTAGGACTACCCGGAGCTCTGGGGCCAACGTCCTGACTTTC.

Only one count was recorded for this clone. J is TRBJ1-2 and V is TRBV24-1, with a weak D call TRBD1 (6 bases). This CDR3 has 13 amino acids. Trimming removed 5 bases from V and 8 bases from J, with 14 bases in between. Germline V gives CDR1 KGHDR, CDR2 SFDVKD. The CDR3 bases are TGTGCCACCAGTGCGAACACAGGGCTCGGCTACACCTTC. It is translated as CATSANTGLGYTF.

V usage is TRBV11-1 and J usage is TRBJ2-1, with D maybe TRBD2 (6 bases). Trimming took off 1 base at V and 9 bases at J, with 10 bases between the two ends. This CDR3 contains 13 residues. Germline CDR1 SGHAT, CDR2 FQDESV (reference sequence). CDR3 protein: CASSLGRGTEQFF. For the CDR3, the DNA is TGTGCCAGCAGCTTAGGGAGGGGTACTGAGCAGTTCTTC. Looking up the rest from reference TRBV11-1 and TRBJ2-1 gives the full variable domain: EAEVAQSPRYKITEKSQAVAFWCDPISGHATLYWYRQILGQGPELLVQFQDESVVDDSQLPKDRFSAERLKGVDSTLKIQPAELGDSAMYLCASSLGRGTEQFFGPGTRLTVL.